This T cell receptor (beta chain) was sequenced in a study of cytomegalovirus exposure and HLA in healthy donors (dated by TCRdb to about 2017). Describing the broader study: An earlier analysis of roughly 570 of the donors reported 276 Gb of sequence data and 95 million to 130 million unique TCR beta sequences obtained from approximately 180 million T cells. Along with the roughly 670-subject first cohort, a separate validation cohort of 120 different subjects was used. The study aimed to test whether signatures of past pathogen exposure could be identified by cataloging public T cell receptors. An earlier analysis of roughly 600 of the donors used high-throughput TCR beta sequencing to judge whether each TCR beta V gene segment behaved as functional or pseudogenic. A later genetic analysis used genome-wide SNP genotypes for about 60% of the roughly 700 donors, treating that subset as a discovery cohort. Roughly five DR-DQ haplotypes were handled as single units for association and clustering because linkage in the cohort was strong. The number of donors typed differed by locus, with 629-630 for A, B, C, DRB1 and DQB1, around 520 for DQA1, 600 to 610 for DPA1, and around 430 for DPB1. Every repertoire in the discovery cohort had been generated on one and the same sequencing platform. The study profiled the T cell repertoires of about 720 subjects by immunosequencing and related them to cytomegalovirus serostatus. Class I and class II HLA loci were covered by the typing at four-digit resolution. Donor age, sex, ethnicity and CMV serostatus were collected together with the repertoire data. High-throughput TCR immunosequencing, statistical association of individual TCRs with disease status, and machine learning were combined to predict cytomegalovirus infection status. Rather than using new phenotypic data, the later analysis identified candidate immune exposures from TCR beta sequences and from how often those sequences occurred across donors. Of the roughly 410 genotyped donors, 65% to 90% were placed in the genetic ancestry cluster associated with self-reported Caucasian donors. An early release covering roughly 600 HLA-typed donors comprised approximately 300 gigabases of sequencing data and about 90 million unique TCR sequences. On average, around 240,000 unique TCR beta nucleotide sequences were sequenced per donor among 398 genotyped donors of the cohort, with about 17% of those sequences being non-productive. In a later analysis, previously published TCR beta repertoires from several hundred donors were re-analyzed and high-resolution HLA genotyping was added so that TCR occurrence patterns could be studied.

The paper as a whole reports these results and caveats: CMV serostatus was the only immune exposure information available for the cohort. In an earlier analysis of about 600 of the donors, most TCR beta V segments appeared in productive rearrangements about 90% or about 30% of the time, broadly matching IMGT annotations. The classifier was reported to diagnose cytomegalovirus status with high specificity and sensitivity in both the original cohort and the validation cohort. Correlated functional status among segregating V segments might reflect linkage disequilibrium, but an unknown experimental factor could not be ruled out. Presence/absence analyses assumed roughly uniform sequencing depth across donors, an assumption that may not hold. A later analysis found that HLA-associated TCR beta chains were more clonally expanded and had lower generation probabilities than equally common non-associated chains. Because some donors lacked HLA typing at each locus, the association tests relied only on the typed subset. In a later analysis, around 15,000 TCR beta sequences were associated with specific HLA alleles at a false discovery rate of 0.05. The authors suggested that the approach could potentially be generalized to other disease states and immunological phenotypes. The study gave a list of 150 to 200 TCR beta chains associated with cytomegalovirus. Some IMGT-functional V segments, including TRBV6-2 and TRBV6-3, could not be distinguished by the 87-base-pair reads and were therefore excluded. A few of the identified cytomegalovirus-associated TCR beta chains were confirmed in vitro to be specific for cytomegalovirus antigens. A later analysis found that TCR association rates varied across HLA loci, with DRB1 alleles showing the most associated TCRs and HLA-C alleles the fewest. Because counts were too low, 15 or so rarely observed V segments, including chromosome 9 orphons, were excluded from the earlier analysis of 587 of the donors. In a later genetic analysis, a missense DCLRE1C variant was associated with V-gene and J-gene trimming of TCR beta chains, and the association was replicated in an independent cohort. Assigning TCR associations to individual alleles was difficult when HLA alleles, especially DR and DQ, strongly co-occurred. Most TCR sequences were seen in very few donors, while some public TCRs were found in many individuals. In a later analysis, most CMV-associated TCR beta chains were found to appear HLA-restricted, with HLA associations seemingly driven largely by CMV exposure. A further reported finding was that TCR beta sequences accurately predicted the HLA-A and HLA-B alleles for most subjects in the first cohort. The sequencing pipeline was judged likely to have produced a cluster of highly shared sequence variants as a technical artifact. A later analysis reported that several top co-occurrence clusters appeared linked to parvovirus B19, influenza, CMV and Epstein-Barr virus. In this cohort, only TCR beta chains were sequenced, and detectable features were limited by the absence of alpha or paired-chain data. Compared with the roughly 670-donor mean, donors in an Asian-associated ancestry cluster had fewer N-insertions in productive TCRs, according to a later genetic analysis.

The cohort consisted of hundreds of healthy bone marrow donors. At the time of sampling, all cohort members were nominally healthy, though unrecorded immune exposures were likely present. The donor was CMV seropositive and belonged to the group of about 290 seropositive cohort members. A peripheral blood sample was provided by each donor, and peripheral blood mononuclear cells were used for TCR beta sequencing. The Qiagen DNeasy Blood Extraction Kit was used to extract genomic DNA from the blood cell samples. Of note for this clone: No antigen is known for it. No qualities accompany the bases; no much larger clone lies one base away.

Library preparation was by the immunoSEQ multiplex PCR assay. For the multiplex PCR, a mixture combining 60 forward primers for TCR Vbeta segments and 13 reverse primers for TCR Jbeta segments was used. The CDR3 region of rearranged TCR beta genes was amplified from genomic DNA by a multiplex PCR assay. The amplified TCR beta libraries were sequenced on the Illumina HiSeq System as 87-base-pair reads. Concerning the study's data processing: A later analysis tallied 75 million to 95 million unique TCR beta chains across the 610 or so repertoires, and some 12 million of those chains were shared by two or more donors. Raw reads were error-corrected and collapsed into unique sequences by a nearest-neighbor algorithm in which closely related sequences were merged to remove PCR and sequencing errors. CDR3 sequences were aligned to IMGT reference sequences to assign V, D and J gene segments. For a sequence to be retained, at least a six-nucleotide match to both a V gene segment and a J gene segment was required. A rearrangement counted as productive if the CDR3 had no stop codons and remained in frame with V and J, and every other rearrangement counted as non-productive. Following IMGT convention, CDR3 was defined as the stretch from the second conserved V-encoded cysteine up to the conserved J-encoded phenylalanine. The earlier analysis of 587 of the donors excluded sequences that lacked an unambiguous match to a single V gene segment. An earlier analysis of some 500 of the donors classified V segments as functional when productive rearrangements were above 56.7% and as segregating when the standard deviation between donors was above 5%. A statistical classification framework was developed to diagnose cytomegalovirus status using the catalog of TCR beta chain sequences. V and J gene assignment, in a later analysis, came from comparing TCR nucleotide sequences with IMGT/GENE-DB human TR gene sequences. Using the TCRdist pipeline, a later analysis assigned CDR3 sequences along with most-parsimonious VDJ recombination scenarios. In a later analysis, each TCR beta chain was defined by its CDR3 amino acid sequence together with its V-gene family, and reads lacking a unique V-gene family were excluded. In a later analysis, 550 to 650 highly shared, low-generation-probability nucleotide sequences were removed to address suspected cross-contamination and a sequencing artifact. In a later analysis, a clonal expansion index was calculated for each public chain from normalized within-repertoire ranks of inferred template counts. A later analysis computed generation probabilities with a VDJ recombination model fitted to out-of-frame rearrangements, and checked the results against IGoR. In a later analysis, TCR-TCR, TCR-HLA and TCR-CMV co-occurrence was scored with hypergeometric tests, and a repertoire-size bias correction was applied to TCR pairs. False discovery rates were estimated in a later analysis by permuting HLA or CMV assignments 20 times. In a later analysis, co-occurring TCRs were grouped with DBSCAN, and TCRdist sequence similarity was added when clustering was performed within HLA-allele-positive subsets. For co-occurrence clustering, repertoires with fewer than 30,000 or more than 120,000 public chains were excluded, along with four to six repertoires with anomalous nucleotide sharing. Not all clones reach the TCRdb copy of this immuneACCESS table, which keeps in-frame sequences only. Checked studies attribute under half of the gap to unresolved V genes and leave the rest unexplained. That table gives V, J and clone size, and the DNA gave D and trimming. The sample yields about 86,000 clones; around 75% were counted once. The ten largest clones capture roughly 15% of the sample.

Between the V and J ends, shortened by 3 bases and 3 bases respectively, the junction contains 14 bases. Per the germline V gene, SGHTA is the CDR1 and FQGNSA is the CDR2. Taken from cysteine to phenylalanine, the CDR3 has 15 residues. Just CDR3 DNA is preserved here, 45 bases in frame from base 1. The origin of this receptor is a woman in her thirties or forties in good health and CMV-seropositive. This sequence uses TRBV7-2 and TRBJ2-5; the D gene is perhaps TRBD2, on 5 matching bases. The sequencing input was PBMCs. In nucleotide form, the sequence is TGTGCCAGCAGCTTGCGGTCAGCCGGGAAAGAGACCCAGTACTTC. It translates to CASSLRSAGKETQYF.